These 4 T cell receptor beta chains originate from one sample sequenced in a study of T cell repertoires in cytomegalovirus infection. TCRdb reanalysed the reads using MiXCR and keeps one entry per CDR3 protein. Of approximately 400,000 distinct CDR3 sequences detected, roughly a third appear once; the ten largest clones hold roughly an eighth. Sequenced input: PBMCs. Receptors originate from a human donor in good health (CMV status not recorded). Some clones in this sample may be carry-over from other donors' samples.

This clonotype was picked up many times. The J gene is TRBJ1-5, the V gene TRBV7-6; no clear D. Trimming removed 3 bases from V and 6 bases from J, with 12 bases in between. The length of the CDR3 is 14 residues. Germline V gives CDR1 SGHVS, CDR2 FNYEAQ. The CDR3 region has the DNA TGTGCCAGCAGCTTCCGTGCCAGCGGTCAGCCCCAGCATTTT. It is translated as CASSFRASGQPQHF.

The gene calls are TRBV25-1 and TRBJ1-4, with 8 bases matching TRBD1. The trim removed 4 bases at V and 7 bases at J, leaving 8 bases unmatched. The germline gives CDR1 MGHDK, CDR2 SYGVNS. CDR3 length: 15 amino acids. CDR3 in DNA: TGTGCCAGCAGTGTTCACCAGGGGGCGGCTGAAAAACTGTTTTTT. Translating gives CASSVHQGAAEKLFF. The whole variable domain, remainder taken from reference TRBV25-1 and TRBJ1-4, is EADIYQTPRYLVIGTGKKITLECSQTMGHDKMYWYQQDPGMELHLIHYSYGVNSTEKGDLSSESTVSRIRTEHFPLTLESARPSHTSQYLCASSVHQGAAEKLFFGSGTQLSVL.

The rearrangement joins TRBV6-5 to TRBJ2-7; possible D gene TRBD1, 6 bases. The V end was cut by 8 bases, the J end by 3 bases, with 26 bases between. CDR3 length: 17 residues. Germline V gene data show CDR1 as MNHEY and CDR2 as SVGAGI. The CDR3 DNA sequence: TGTGCCAGCTTGGTAGGGGCAGGGGTTCGGGAATTCTACGAGCAGTACTTC. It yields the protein CASLVGAGVREFYEQYF.

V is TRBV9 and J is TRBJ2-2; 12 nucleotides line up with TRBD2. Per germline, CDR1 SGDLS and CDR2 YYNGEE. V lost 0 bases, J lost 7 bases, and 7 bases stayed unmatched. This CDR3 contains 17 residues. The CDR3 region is CASSVALAGGPNGELFF. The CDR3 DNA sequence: TGTGCCAGCAGCGTAGCCCTAGCGGGGGGGCCGAACGGGGAGCTGTTTTTT.